This T cell receptor beta chain appears in the sequencing data of a study of cytomegalovirus exposure and HLA in healthy donors. Study conclusions and caveats: About 150 TCR beta chains were listed as cytomegalovirus-associated. The finding came from a later analysis; first-cohort TCR clusters tended to co-occur in the approximately 120 validation repertoires.

With respect to this clone: Its specificity is unknown.

This CDR3 is built from 14 residues. V lost 6 bases and J lost 1, with 11 bases in between. Germline V gene data show CDR1 as SNHLY and CDR2 as FYNNEI. Sequencing was performed with immunoSEQ multiplex PCR; in TCRdb, only in-frame clones are kept and a portion is missing. Here the sample spans roughly 230,000 clones, about nine tenths being singletons. The sequenced sample consisted of PBMCs. The TCR was taken from a woman in her twenties or thirties in good health and CMV-seronegative. V gene TRBV2 combines with J gene TRBJ2-3; no definite D call. The CDR3 protein is CASRGGLGTDTQYF. CDR3 DNA sequence: TGTGCCAGCAGGGGTGGCCTTGGCACAGATACGCAGTATTTT. Supplemented by reference TRBV2 and TRBJ2-3, the full variable domain reads EPEVTQTPSHQVTQMGQEVILRCVPISNHLYFYWYRQILGQKVEFLVSFYNNEISEKSEIFDDQFSVERPDGSNFTLKIRSTKLEDSAMYFCASRGGLGTDTQYFGPGTRLTVL.